The next 8 T cell receptor beta chains were all read from a single sample in a study of naive and memory T cell subsets. These receptors have no identified antigens. Whole-study findings and limits: Possibly reflecting memory cells re-expressing CD45RA, a few larger clonotypes occurred in naive repertoires, especially CD8.

The beta constant-region primer was an equimolar mix of two oligonucleotides covering TRBC1 and TRBC2. The ligated cDNA underwent four PCR rounds using SP2 and nested alpha and beta constant-region primers. TCRdb analysed the UMI-ligation and nested PCR reads with MiXCR anew, one entry per CDR3 protein. This sample carries approximately 140,000 distinct CDR3 sequences, roughly 22% of them seen once, and the ten largest clones take about 0.11%. The sequenced sample consisted of naive CD4+ T cells from blood. Receptor source: a human donor in good health.

The rearrangement uses TRBV7-2 and TRBJ2-7; 8 bases are shared with TRBD1. Unmatched junction bases numbered 7, after V lost 3 bases and J lost 6 bases. The CDR3 contains 14 residues. CDR1 and CDR2 (germline): SGHTA, FQGNSA. Here the CDR3 DNA reads TGTGCCAGCAGCTTTGGTCAGGGGGCAGGCGAGCAGTACTTC. Translated, it gives CASSFGQGAGEQYF.

Concerning this clonotype: The junction departs from germline at one end; a sequencing error may be responsible. The rearrangement links TRBV9 to TRBJ2-3; D might be TRBD2 (5 bases). The CDR3 loop spans 14 amino acids. Germline V gene lookup returns CDR1 SGDLS and CDR2 YYNGEE. CDR3 DNA: TGTGCCAGCAGCGTAGCACCCTCTCGGGATACGCGGTATTTT. Amino acids: CASSVAPSRDTRYF.

The rearrangement uses TRBV30 and TRBJ2-3; D unclear. CDR1 and CDR2 (germline): GTSNPN, SVGIG (reference sequence). V was trimmed by 3 bases and J by 3 bases, leaving 4 bases between them. This CDR3 spans 11 amino acids. The CDR3 DNA sequence: TGTGCCTGGAGCCGGACAGATACGCAGTATTTT. It translates to CAWSRTDTQYF.

This clonotype came up a few times. The CDR3 DNA sequence: TGTGCCAGCAGCTGGGCCGCGAGGACAGGGAATTTCGATGAGCAGTTCTTC. Its translation is CASSWAARTGNFDEQFF. J is TRBJ2-1 and V is TRBV7-6; 8 bases are shared with TRBD1. CDR3 length: 17 amino acids. Germline CDR1 SGHVS, CDR2 FNYEAQ. After removal of 4 bases from V and 8 bases from J, the junction contained 16 bases not matched to a gene.

This clonotype has a handful of counts. The chain links TRBV6-2 or TRBV6-3 to TRBJ2-7, with a possible D match to TRBD1 (5 bases). The germline CDR1 and CDR2 sequences are MNHEY and SVGEGT. Trimming took off 7 bases at V and 3 bases at J, with 19 bases between the two ends. The CDR3 runs 15 residues. CDR3 protein: CASKAGLNLHYEQYF. The DNA of the CDR3 is TGTGCCAGCAAGGCAGGGTTAAATCTTCACTACGAGCAGTACTTC.

V and J are TRBV10-3 and TRBJ2-7; 8 positions match TRBD2. V lost 4 bases to trimming and J lost 0 bases; unmatched junction nucleotides: 5. Germline loops: CDR1 ENHRY, CDR2 SYGVKD. The CDR3 extends over 15 amino acids. The CDR3 region is CAISGGSGSSYEQYF. The CDR3 DNA reads as TGTGCCATCAGTGGGGGGAGCGGGAGCTCCTACGAGCAGTACTTC.

This clonotype was detected many times. The rearrangement uses TRBV5-4 and TRBJ2-1; D not certain. The germline CDR1 and CDR2 sequences are SGHNT and YYREEE (reference sequence). Trimming stripped 4 bases from V and 5 bases from J, with 7 bases between. There are 12 residues in the CDR3. The CDR3 sequence is CASSQNHNEQFF. The CDR3 DNA follows: TGTGCCAGCAGCCAGAATCACAATGAGCAGTTCTTC. Variable domain in full (rest from reference TRBV5-4 and TRBJ2-1): ETGVTQSPTHLIKTRGQQVTLRCSSQSGHNTVSWYQQALGQGPQFIFQYYREEENGRGNFPPRFSGLQFPNYSSELNVNALELDDSALYLCASSQNHNEQFFGPGTRLTVL.

This clonotype was picked up a small number of times. The chain uses TRBV27 and TRBJ2-3, with 9 bases identical to TRBD1. Germline CDR1 reads MNHEY; CDR2 reads SMNVEV (reference sequence). The CDR3 runs to 17 residues. The J segment lost 2 bases and the V segment lost 4 bases, leaving 10 bases of the junction unmatched. The CDR3 region has the DNA TGTGCCAGCAGTTCTAACAGGGGGCACAGCTTCACAGATACGCAGTATTTT. Its protein is CASSSNRGHSFTDTQYF.